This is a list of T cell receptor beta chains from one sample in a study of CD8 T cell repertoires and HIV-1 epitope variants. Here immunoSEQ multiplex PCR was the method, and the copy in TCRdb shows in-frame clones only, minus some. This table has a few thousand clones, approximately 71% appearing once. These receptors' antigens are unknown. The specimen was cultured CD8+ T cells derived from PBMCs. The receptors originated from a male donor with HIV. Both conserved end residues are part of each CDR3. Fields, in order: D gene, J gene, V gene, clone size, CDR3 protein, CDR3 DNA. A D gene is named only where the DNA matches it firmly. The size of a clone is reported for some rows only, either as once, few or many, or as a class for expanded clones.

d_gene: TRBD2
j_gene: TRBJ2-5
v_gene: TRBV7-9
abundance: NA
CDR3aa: CASSERGGRETQYF
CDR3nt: TGTGCCAGCAGTGAACGCGGGGGGAGAGAGACCCAGTACTTC

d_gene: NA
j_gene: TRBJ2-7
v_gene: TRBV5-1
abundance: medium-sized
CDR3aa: CASSPELDYYEQYF
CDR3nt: TGCGCCAGCAGCCCTGAGTTGGATTACTACGAGCAGTACTTC

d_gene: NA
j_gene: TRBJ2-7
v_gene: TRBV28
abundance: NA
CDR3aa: CASRDDRNLQLYEQYF
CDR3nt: TGTGCCAGCAGAGATGACAGGAACCTTCAGCTCTACGAACAGTACTTC

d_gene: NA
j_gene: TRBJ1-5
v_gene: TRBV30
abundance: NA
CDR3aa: CAWSVRGLQPQHF
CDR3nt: TGTGCCTGGAGTGTACGTGGTCTTCAGCCCCAGCATTTT

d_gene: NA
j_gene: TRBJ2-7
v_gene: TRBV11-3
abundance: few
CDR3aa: CASSLTRWDEQYF
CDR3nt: TGTGCCAGCAGCTTAACACGGTGGGACGAGCAGTACTTC

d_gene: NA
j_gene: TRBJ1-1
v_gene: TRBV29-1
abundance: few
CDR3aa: CSVEEGANMNTEAFF
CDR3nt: TGCAGCGTTGAAGAAGGAGCTAACATGAACACTGAAGCTTTCTTT

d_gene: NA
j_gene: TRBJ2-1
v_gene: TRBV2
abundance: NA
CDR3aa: CASSFLTGWNEQFF
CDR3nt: TGTGCCAGCAGTTTTTTAACAGGGTGGAATGAGCAGTTCTTC

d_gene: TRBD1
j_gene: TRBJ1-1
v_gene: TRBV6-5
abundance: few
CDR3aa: CASSYTGQGSTEAFF
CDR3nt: TGTGCCAGCAGTTATACCGGACAGGGGAGCACTGAAGCTTTCTTT

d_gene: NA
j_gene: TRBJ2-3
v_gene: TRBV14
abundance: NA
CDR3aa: CASSQAPGPSTDTQYF
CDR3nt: TGTGCCAGCAGCCAAGCCCCGGGGCCTAGCACAGATACGCAGTATTTT

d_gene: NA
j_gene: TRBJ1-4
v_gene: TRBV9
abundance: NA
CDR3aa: CASSAQPTNEKLFF
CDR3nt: TGTGCCAGCAGCGCACAGCCAACTAATGAAAAACTGTTTTTT

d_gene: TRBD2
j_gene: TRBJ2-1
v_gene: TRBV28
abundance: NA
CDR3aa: CASSGFGGSSYNEQFF
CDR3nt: TGTGCCAGCAGTGGGTTCGGCGGGAGCTCCTACAATGAGCAGTTCTTC

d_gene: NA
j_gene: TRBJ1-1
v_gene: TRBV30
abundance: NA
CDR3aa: CAWRPGNTEAFF
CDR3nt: TGTGCCTGGAGACCCGGGAACACTGAAGCTTTCTTT

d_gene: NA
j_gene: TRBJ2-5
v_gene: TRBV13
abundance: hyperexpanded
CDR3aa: CASSSAGIDQETQYF
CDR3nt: TGTGCCAGCAGCTCCGCCGGGATAGATCAAGAGACCCAGTACTTC

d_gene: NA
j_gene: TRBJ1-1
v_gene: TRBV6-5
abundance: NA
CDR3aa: CASSYRGGTEAFF
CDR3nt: TGTGCCAGCAGTTACAGAGGGGGCACTGAAGCTTTCTTT

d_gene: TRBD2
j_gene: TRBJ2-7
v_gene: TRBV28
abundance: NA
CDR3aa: CASSQPGLAEYEQYF
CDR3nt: TGTGCCAGCAGTCAGCCGGGACTAGCGGAGTACGAGCAGTACTTC

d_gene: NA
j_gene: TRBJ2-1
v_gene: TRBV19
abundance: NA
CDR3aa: CASSTPGHLFEQFF
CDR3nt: TGTGCCAGTAGTACACCGGGACACCTTTTTGAGCAGTTCTTC

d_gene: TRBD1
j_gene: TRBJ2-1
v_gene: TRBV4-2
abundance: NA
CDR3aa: CASSYGTGYNEQFF
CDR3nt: TGTGCCAGCAGTTACGGGACAGGTTACAATGAGCAGTTCTTC

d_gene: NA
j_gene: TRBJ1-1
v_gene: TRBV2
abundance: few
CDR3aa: CASKNQGTEAFF
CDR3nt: TGTGCCAGTAAGAACCAAGGGACTGAAGCTTTCTTT

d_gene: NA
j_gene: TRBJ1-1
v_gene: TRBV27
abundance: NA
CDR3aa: CASSSPQTNTEAFF
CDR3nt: TGTGCCAGCAGTTCCCCACAGACGAACACTGAAGCTTTCTTT

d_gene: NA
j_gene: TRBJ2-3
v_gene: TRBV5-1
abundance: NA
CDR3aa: CASSFDKTTDTQYF
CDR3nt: TGCGCCAGCAGCTTTGATAAGACCACAGATACGCAGTATTTT

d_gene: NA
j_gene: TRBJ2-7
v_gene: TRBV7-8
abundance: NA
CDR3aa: CASSSPWERNSYEQYF
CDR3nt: TGTGCCAGCAGCTCCCCTTGGGAGCGGAACTCCTACGAGCAGTACTTC

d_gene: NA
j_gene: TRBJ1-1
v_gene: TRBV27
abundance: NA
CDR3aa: CASSLIGNTITEAFF
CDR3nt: TGTGCCAGCAGTTTGATTGGGAATACGATCACTGAAGCTTTCTTT

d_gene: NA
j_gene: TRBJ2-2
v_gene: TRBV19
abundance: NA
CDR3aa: CASSLYRDKTGELFF
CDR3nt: TGTGCCAGTAGTTTATACAGGGATAAAACCGGGGAGCTGTTTTTT

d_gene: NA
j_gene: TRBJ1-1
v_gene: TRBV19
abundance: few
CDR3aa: CASSIGSIEAFF
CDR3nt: TGTGCCAGTAGTATAGGGAGCATTGAAGCTTTCTTT

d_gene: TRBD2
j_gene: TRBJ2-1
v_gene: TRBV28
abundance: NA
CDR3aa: CATKREVSSYNEQFF
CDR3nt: TGTGCCACTAAGCGGGAGGTTAGCTCCTACAATGAGCAGTTCTTC

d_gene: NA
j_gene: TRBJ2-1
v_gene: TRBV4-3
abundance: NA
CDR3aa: CASSQDPWAGHQFF
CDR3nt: TGCGCCAGCAGCCAAGATCCTTGGGCGGGACACCAGTTCTTC

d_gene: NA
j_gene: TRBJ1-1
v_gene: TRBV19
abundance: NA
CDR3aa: CASSIGGGNTEAFF
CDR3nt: TGTGCCAGTAGTATAGGCGGCGGGAACACTGAAGCTTTCTTT

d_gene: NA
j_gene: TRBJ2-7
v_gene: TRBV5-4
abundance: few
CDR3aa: CASSRQQNTYEQYF
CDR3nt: TGTGCCAGCAGCAGACAGCAAAACACCTACGAGCAGTACTTC

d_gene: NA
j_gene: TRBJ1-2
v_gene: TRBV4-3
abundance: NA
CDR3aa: CASSQGLGTSYGYTF
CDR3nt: TGCGCCAGCAGCCAAGGTCTCGGGACTTCCTATGGCTACACCTTC

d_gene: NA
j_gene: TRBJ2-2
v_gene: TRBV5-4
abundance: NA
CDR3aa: CASSFAENTGELFF
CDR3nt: TGTGCCAGCAGCTTTGCGGAGAACACCGGGGAGCTGTTTTTT

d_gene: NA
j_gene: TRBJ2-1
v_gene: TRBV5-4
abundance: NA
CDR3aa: CASSLVTYYNEQFF
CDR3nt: TGTGCCAGCAGCTTGGTGACGTACTACAATGAGCAGTTCTTC

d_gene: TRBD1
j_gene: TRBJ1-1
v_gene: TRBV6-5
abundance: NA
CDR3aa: CASSDTGEESAFF
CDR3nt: TGTGCCAGCAGCGATACAGGGGAGGAAAGCGCTTTCTTT

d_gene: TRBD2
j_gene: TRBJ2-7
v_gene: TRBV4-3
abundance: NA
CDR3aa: CASSLGLAGAYEQYF
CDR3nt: TGCGCCAGCAGCCTGGGACTAGCGGGGGCCTACGAGCAGTACTTC

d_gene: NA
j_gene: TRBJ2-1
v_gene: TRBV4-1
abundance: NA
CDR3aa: CASSRIGDYNEQFF
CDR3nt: TGCGCCAGCAGCCGTATAGGCGATTACAATGAGCAGTTCTTC

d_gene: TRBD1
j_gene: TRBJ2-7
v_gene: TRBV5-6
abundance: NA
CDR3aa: CASSLETGATYEQYF
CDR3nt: TGTGCCAGCAGCTTGGAGACAGGGGCAACCTACGAGCAGTACTTC

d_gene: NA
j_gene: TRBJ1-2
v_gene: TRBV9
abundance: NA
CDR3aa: CASSAEDSGQLYGYTF
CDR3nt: TGTGCCAGCAGCGCGGAGGACTCCGGACAGCTCTATGGCTACACCTTC

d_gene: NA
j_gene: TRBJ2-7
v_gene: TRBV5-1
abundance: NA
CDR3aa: CASSFGVSYEQYF
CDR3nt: TGCGCCAGCAGCTTCGGGGTATCCTACGAGCAGTACTTC

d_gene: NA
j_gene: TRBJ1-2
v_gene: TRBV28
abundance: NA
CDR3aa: CASLAPLTGHYGYTF
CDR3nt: TGTGCCAGCCTAGCCCCCCTCACAGGGCACTATGGCTACACCTTC

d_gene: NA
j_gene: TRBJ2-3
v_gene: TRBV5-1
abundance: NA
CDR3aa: CASRSWGALDTQYF
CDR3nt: TGCGCCAGCAGGAGTTGGGGGGCATTAGATACGCAGTATTTT

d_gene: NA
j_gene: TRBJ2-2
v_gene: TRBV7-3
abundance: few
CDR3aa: CASRVSGTGELFF
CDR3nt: TGTGCCAGCCGTGTTTCGGGCACCGGGGAGCTGTTTTTT

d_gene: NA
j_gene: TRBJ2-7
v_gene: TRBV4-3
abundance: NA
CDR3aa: CASSQFAEHEQYF
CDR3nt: TGCGCCAGCAGCCAATTTGCAGAGCACGAGCAGTACTTC

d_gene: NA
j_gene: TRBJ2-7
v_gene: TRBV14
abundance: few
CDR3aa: CASSQEGQGYEQYF
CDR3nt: TGTGCCAGCAGCCAAGAAGGGCAGGGGTACGAGCAGTACTTC

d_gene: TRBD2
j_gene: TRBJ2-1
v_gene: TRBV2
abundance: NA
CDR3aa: CASSALDRTSVEQFF
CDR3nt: TGTGCCAGCAGTGCCCTGGACAGGACTAGCGTGGAGCAGTTCTTC

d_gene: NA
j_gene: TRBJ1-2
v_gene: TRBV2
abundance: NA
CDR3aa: CASRETSPGYTF
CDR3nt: TGTGCCAGCAGGGAAACCTCTCCTGGCTACACCTTC

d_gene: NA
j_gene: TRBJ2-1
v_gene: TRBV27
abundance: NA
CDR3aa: CASSDASAGSNEQFF
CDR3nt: TGTGCCAGCAGTGATGCTAGCGCTGGATCCAATGAGCAGTTCTTC

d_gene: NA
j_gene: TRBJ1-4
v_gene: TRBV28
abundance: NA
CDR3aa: CASSYEGGDEKLFF
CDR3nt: TGTGCCAGCAGCTACGAGGGTGGGGATGAAAAACTGTTTTTT

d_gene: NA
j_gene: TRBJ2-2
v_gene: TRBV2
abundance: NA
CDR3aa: CASSEVDPTGELFF
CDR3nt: TGTGCCAGCAGTGAAGTTGACCCCACCGGGGAGCTGTTTTTT

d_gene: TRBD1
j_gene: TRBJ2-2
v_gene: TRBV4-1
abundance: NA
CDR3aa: CASSSHRGQTGELFF
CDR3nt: TGCGCCAGCAGCTCCCACAGGGGGCAAACTGGGGAGCTGTTTTTT

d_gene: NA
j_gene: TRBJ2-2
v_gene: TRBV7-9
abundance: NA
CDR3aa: CASSLGQLNTGELFF
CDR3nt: TGTGCCAGCAGCTTAGGGCAGCTTAACACCGGGGAGCTGTTTTTT

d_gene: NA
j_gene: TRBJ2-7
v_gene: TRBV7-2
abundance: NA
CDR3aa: CASSPRTLDEQYF
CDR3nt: TGTGCCAGCAGCCCCCGGACGTTAGACGAGCAGTACTTC

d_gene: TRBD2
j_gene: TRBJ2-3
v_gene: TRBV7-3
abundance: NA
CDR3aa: CASSFSGGADTQYF
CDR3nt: TGTGCCAGCAGCTTTAGCGGGGGGGCAGATACGCAGTATTTT

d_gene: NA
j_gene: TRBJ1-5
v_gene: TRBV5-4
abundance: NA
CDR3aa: CASSSTEDSNQPQHF
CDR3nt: TGTGCCAGCAGCTCGACAGAAGATAGCAATCAGCCCCAGCATTTT

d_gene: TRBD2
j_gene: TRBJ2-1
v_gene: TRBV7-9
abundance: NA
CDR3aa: CASSWTSGNDEQFF
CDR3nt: TGTGCCAGCAGCTGGACTAGCGGGAACGATGAGCAGTTCTTC

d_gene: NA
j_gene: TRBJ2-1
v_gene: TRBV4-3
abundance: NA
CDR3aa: CASSQAPLPLDLDEQFF
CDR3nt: TGCGCCAGCAGCCAAGCCCCCCTACCACTAGATCTAGATGAGCAGTTCTTC

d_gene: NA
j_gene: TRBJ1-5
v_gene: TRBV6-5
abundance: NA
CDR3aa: CASSPYSNQPQHF
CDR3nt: TGTGCCAGCAGCCCGTATAGCAATCAGCCCCAGCATTTT

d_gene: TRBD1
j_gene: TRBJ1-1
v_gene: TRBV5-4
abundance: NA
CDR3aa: CASSLAGTGGEAFF
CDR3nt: TGTGCCAGCAGCTTGGCCGGGACAGGGGGTGAAGCTTTCTTT

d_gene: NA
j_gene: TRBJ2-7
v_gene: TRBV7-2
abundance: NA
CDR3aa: CASSLDWAYEQYF
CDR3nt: TGTGCCAGCAGCTTAGACTGGGCCTACGAGCAGTACTTC

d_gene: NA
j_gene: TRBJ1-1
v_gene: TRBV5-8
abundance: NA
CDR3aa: CASSSWTREAFF
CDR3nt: TGTGCCAGCAGCTCCTGGACTCGAGAAGCTTTCTTT